A selection of T cell receptor beta chains follows, all from one sample in a study of a mutant IDH1 vaccine in newly diagnosed glioma. These receptors lack a known antigen. Repertoires were generated with immunoSEQ multiplex PCR, while TCRdb's copy carries only in-frame clones and drops some. The profile shows approximately 50,000 clones, 75% to 90% of them singletons. The material sequenced was PBMCs, taken from a glioma patient whose treatment included an IDH1 peptide vaccine. Source of these receptors: a woman between 50 and 59 years old with glioma. Both conserved end residues are part of each CDR3. The D gene is left open where the match is weak. Size is omitted from some rows. Given values are once, few, many or a class for expanded clones.

J: TRBJ1-1; size: NA; D: NA; V: TRBV29-1; CDR3: CSVIRDLNTEAFF; DNA: TGCAGCGTCATACGGGACTTGAACACTGAAGCTTTCTTT
J: TRBJ1-2; size: NA; D: NA; V: TRBV19; CDR3: CASSIPSGTASAGGYTF; DNA: TGTGCCAGTAGTATTCCCTCCGGGACTGCCTCTGCCGGTGGCTACACCTTC
J: TRBJ2-1; size: NA; D: TRBD2; V: TRBV5-4; CDR3: CASSRGGLAGASSYNEQFF; DNA: TGTGCCAGCAGCCGAGGAGGACTAGCGGGGGCTAGCTCCTACAATGAGCAGTTCTTC
J: TRBJ1-2; size: once; D: NA; V: TRBV14; CDR3: CASSQLSIGPYSGYTF; DNA: TGTGCCAGCAGCCAGCTGTCAATAGGCCCCTACTCTGGCTACACCTTC
J: TRBJ1-1; size: NA; D: TRBD1; V: TRBV10-3; CDR3: CAISPGGTEAFF; DNA: TGTGCCATCAGTCCAGGGGGCACTGAAGCTTTCTTT
J: TRBJ1-6; size: few; D: TRBD1; V: TRBV7-9; CDR3: CASSPQGGSYNSPLHF; DNA: TGTGCCAGCAGCCCCCAGGGGGGCTCCTATAATTCACCCCTCCACTTT
J: TRBJ2-3; size: NA; D: NA; V: TRBV5-1; CDR3: CASSRTSTDTQYF; DNA: TGCGCCAGCAGCAGGACTAGCACAGATACGCAGTATTTT
J: TRBJ2-3; size: once; D: NA; V: TRBV4-1; CDR3: CASSPTGHSSTDTQYF; DNA: TGCGCCAGCAGCCCTACGGGGCACTCTAGCACAGATACGCAGTATTTT
J: TRBJ1-2; size: few; D: TRBD1; V: TRBV5-4; CDR3: CASSLRQGNYGYTF; DNA: TGTGCCAGCAGCTTACGACAGGGGAACTATGGCTACACCTTC
J: TRBJ2-1; size: NA; D: NA; V: TRBV18; CDR3: CASSRKDDNEQFF; DNA: TGTGCCAGCTCACGAAAGGATGACAATGAGCAGTTCTTC
J: TRBJ1-1; size: NA; D: TRBD1; V: TRBV19; CDR3: CASSPRQGMNTEAFF; DNA: TGTGCCAGTAGTCCCAGACAGGGGATGAACACTGAAGCTTTCTTT
J: TRBJ1-1; size: NA; D: NA; V: TRBV5-1; CDR3: CASSPGPPGEAFF; DNA: TGCGCCAGCAGCCCGGGACCTCCAGGGGAAGCTTTCTTT
J: TRBJ1-2; size: NA; D: NA; V: TRBV19; CDR3: CASIPSGRTTSYGYTF; DNA: TGTGCCAGTATTCCTTCGGGACGGACTACCTCCTATGGCTACACCTTC
J: TRBJ2-1; size: NA; D: NA; V: TRBV11-2; CDR3: CASSLTRDGYNEQFF; DNA: TGTGCCAGCAGCCTTACTAGGGACGGTTACAATGAGCAGTTCTTC
J: TRBJ2-2; size: NA; D: NA; V: TRBV4-1; CDR3: CASSQGGGLTIQAGELFF; DNA: TGCGCCAGCAGCCAAGGAGGAGGGCTCACAATCCAGGCCGGGGAGCTGTTTTTT
J: TRBJ1-1; size: few; D: NA; V: TRBV19; CDR3: CASRFGTEAFF; DNA: TGTGCCAGTCGCTTTGGCACTGAAGCTTTCTTT
J: TRBJ1-1; size: NA; D: NA; V: TRBV18; CDR3: CASSPPGGHTEAFF; DNA: TGTGCCAGCTCACCTCCCGGGGGGCACACTGAAGCTTTCTTT
J: TRBJ1-1; size: once; D: NA; V: TRBV6-6; CDR3: CASSLVSGAGAEAFF; DNA: TGTGCCAGCAGCCTTGTCTCGGGGGCGGGGGCTGAAGCTTTCTTT
J: TRBJ2-6; size: NA; D: NA; V: TRBV27; CDR3: CASSSRTGSSGANVLTF; DNA: TGTGCCAGCAGTTCCCGGACGGGAAGCTCTGGGGCCAACGTCCTGACTTTC
J: TRBJ2-7; size: NA; D: TRBD1; V: TRBV6-5; CDR3: CASRTGVSYEQYF; DNA: TGTGCCAGCAGGACAGGGGTTTCGTACGAGCAGTACTTC
J: TRBJ2-3; size: NA; D: TRBD1; V: TRBV9; CDR3: CASSSAGTESTDTQYF; DNA: TGTGCCAGCAGCTCAGCCGGGACAGAAAGCACAGATACGCAGTATTTT
J: TRBJ1-2; size: NA; D: TRBD1; V: TRBV5-8; CDR3: CASSLGQGAGNGYTF; DNA: TGTGCCAGCAGCTTGGGACAGGGGGCAGGTAATGGCTACACCTTC
J: TRBJ1-1; size: NA; D: TRBD1; V: TRBV5-1; CDR3: CASSPWTGMNTEAFF; DNA: TGCGCCAGCAGCCCCTGGACAGGAATGAACACTGAAGCTTTCTTT
J: TRBJ1-2; size: few; D: TRBD1; V: TRBV4-1; CDR3: CASSLTKLQGRYLGGYTF; DNA: TGCGCCAGCAGCCTCACAAAATTACAGGGGCGCTATTTAGGTGGCTACACCTTC
J: TRBJ1-5; size: NA; D: NA; V: TRBV5-6; CDR3: CASSGGGNQPQHF; DNA: TGTGCCAGCAGCGGGGGGGGCAATCAGCCCCAGCATTTT
J: TRBJ2-7; size: NA; D: NA; V: TRBV6-5; CDR3: CASSYSPGGHHEQYF; DNA: TGTGCCAGCAGTTACTCCCCGGGGGGCCACCACGAGCAGTACTTC
J: TRBJ1-5; size: few; D: NA; V: TRBV10-3; CDR3: CAISPDLSNQPQHF; DNA: TGTGCCATCAGTCCAGACCTTAGCAATCAGCCCCAGCATTTT
J: TRBJ1-2; size: NA; D: TRBD1; V: TRBV5-1; CDR3: CASSLEGGRNYGYTF; DNA: TGCGCCAGCAGCTTGGAAGGGGGCAGAAACTATGGCTACACCTTC
J: TRBJ2-5; size: few; D: TRBD2; V: TRBV25-1; CDR3: CASSGKRGGQETQYF; DNA: TGTGCCAGCAGTGGCAAACGGGGGGGCCAAGAGACCCAGTACTTC
J: TRBJ1-1; size: few; D: NA; V: TRBV4-1; CDR3: CASSQGATGPYEAFF; DNA: TGCGCCAGCAGCCAAGGGGCCACGGGGCCCTATGAAGCTTTCTTT
J: TRBJ2-7; size: NA; D: TRBD1; V: TRBV25-1; CDR3: CASSRGGGYEQYF; DNA: TGTGCCAGCAGTAGAGGGGGCGGGTACGAGCAGTACTTC
J: TRBJ2-5; size: NA; D: NA; V: TRBV14; CDR3: CASSQDVEGTQYF; DNA: TGTGCCAGCAGCCAAGACGTGGAGGGAACCCAGTACTTC
J: TRBJ2-3; size: once; D: NA; V: TRBV9; CDR3: CASRARTSTDTQYF; DNA: TGTGCCAGCAGAGCCCGTACCTCCACAGATACGCAGTATTTT
J: TRBJ1-2; size: NA; D: NA; V: TRBV7-2; CDR3: CASSLKVSGQGNGYTF; DNA: TGTGCCAGCAGCTTAAAGGTTTCGGGGCAGGGGAATGGCTACACCTTC
J: TRBJ1-6; size: NA; D: NA; V: TRBV7-3; CDR3: CASSPDHPGSPLHF; DNA: TGTGCCAGCAGCCCCGACCACCCTGGTTCACCCCTCCACTTT
J: TRBJ1-2; size: NA; D: TRBD1; V: TRBV14; CDR3: CASSQDRTGGGYTF; DNA: TGTGCCAGCAGCCAAGATCGGACAGGGGGTGGCTACACCTTC
J: TRBJ1-6; size: once; D: TRBD1; V: TRBV5-4; CDR3: CASSSQGAFRNSPLHF; DNA: TGTGCCAGCAGCTCACAGGGGGCTTTTCGTAATTCACCCCTCCACTTT
J: TRBJ2-2; size: NA; D: NA; V: TRBV5-1; CDR3: CASSWTGGGNTGELFF; DNA: TGCGCCAGCAGCTGGACAGGAGGGGGGAACACCGGGGAGCTGTTTTTT
J: TRBJ2-7; size: NA; D: NA; V: TRBV6-5; CDR3: CASSSSLSEQYF; DNA: TGTGCCAGCAGTTCCTCATTGAGCGAGCAGTACTTC
J: TRBJ1-6; size: NA; D: NA; V: TRBV4-3; CDR3: CASSRGRPSYNSPLHF; DNA: TGCGCCAGCAGCCGTGGACGGCCCTCCTATAATTCACCCCTCCACTTT
J: TRBJ1-2; size: NA; D: NA; V: TRBV20-1; CDR3: CSAQGWEGYTF; DNA: TGCAGTGCCCAGGGGTGGGAGGGCTACACCTTC
J: TRBJ2-5; size: NA; D: TRBD1; V: TRBV5-6; CDR3: CASSSGTGRNQETQYF; DNA: TGTGCCAGCAGCTCGGGGACAGGGAGGAACCAAGAGACCCAGTACTTC
J: TRBJ1-2; size: NA; D: NA; V: TRBV5-4; CDR3: CASRLGPYGYTF; DNA: TGTGCCAGCAGGTTAGGACCCTATGGCTACACCTTC
J: TRBJ2-1; size: NA; D: TRBD1; V: TRBV9; CDR3: CASSVDADRDRGYNEQFF; DNA: TGTGCCAGCAGCGTGGATGCAGACCGGGACAGGGGTTACAATGAGCAGTTCTTC
J: TRBJ2-3; size: NA; D: TRBD2; V: TRBV18; CDR3: CASSPGSGGPDTQYF; DNA: TGTGCCAGCTCACCGGGTAGCGGGGGGCCGGATACGCAGTATTTT
J: TRBJ1-1; size: NA; D: TRBD1; V: TRBV6-1; CDR3: CASSSQGTTEAFF; DNA: TGTGCCAGCAGTTCACAGGGGACCACTGAAGCTTTCTTT
J: TRBJ2-1; size: NA; D: TRBD1; V: TRBV5-6; CDR3: CASSKDRANEQFF; DNA: TGTGCCAGCAGTAAGGACAGGGCCAATGAGCAGTTCTTC
J: TRBJ1-2; size: NA; D: NA; V: TRBV9; CDR3: CASRAQVANYGYTF; DNA: TGTGCCAGCAGGGCACAGGTAGCTAACTATGGCTACACCTTC
J: TRBJ1-2; size: NA; D: TRBD1; V: TRBV5-1; CDR3: CASSLGTETSYGYTF; DNA: TGCGCCAGCAGCCTCGGGACAGAGACGAGCTATGGCTACACCTTC